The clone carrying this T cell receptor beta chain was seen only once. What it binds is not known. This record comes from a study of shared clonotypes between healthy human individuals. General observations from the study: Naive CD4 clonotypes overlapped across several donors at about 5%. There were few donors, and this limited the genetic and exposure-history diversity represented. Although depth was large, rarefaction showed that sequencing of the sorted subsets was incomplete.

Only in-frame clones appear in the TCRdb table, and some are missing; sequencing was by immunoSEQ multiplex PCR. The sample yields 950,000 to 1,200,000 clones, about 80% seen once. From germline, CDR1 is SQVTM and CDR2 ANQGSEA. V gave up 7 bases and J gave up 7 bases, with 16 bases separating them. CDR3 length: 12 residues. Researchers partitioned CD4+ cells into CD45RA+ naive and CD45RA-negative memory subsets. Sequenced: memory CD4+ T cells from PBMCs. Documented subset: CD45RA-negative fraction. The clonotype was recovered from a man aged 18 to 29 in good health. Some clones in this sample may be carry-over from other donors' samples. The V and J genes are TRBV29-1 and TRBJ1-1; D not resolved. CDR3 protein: CSGGIVAGEAFF. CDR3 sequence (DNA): TGCAGCGGAGGAATTGTCGCGGGTGAAGCTTTCTTT.